These 15 T cell receptor beta chains were sequenced from one sample in a study of high-grade serous ovarian cancer treatment subgroups. The tumor samples were collected prior to definitive surgery or chemotherapy. This table comes from immunoSEQ multiplex PCR, and its TCRdb copy is limited to in-frame clones, with some not included. Of 4,900 or so clones in the sample, roughly 70% were seen once. Sequenced: tumor tissue. These TCRs come from a human donor with high-grade serous ovarian cancer.

The chain recombines TRBV5-1 with TRBJ2-7; tentatively, D is TRBD2 (6 bases). Germline V gene data show CDR1 as SGHRS and CDR2 as YFSETQ. This CDR3 region has 15 residues. The germline V and J ends were trimmed by 0 bases and 6 bases, with 16 bases remaining between them. The CDR3 is CASSLAPGRGGEQYV. The CDR3 nucleotides read TGCGCCAGCAGCTTGGCGCCTGGTAGGGGAGGCGAGCAGTACGTC.

This clone was counted a few times. The chain couples TRBV5-1 to TRBJ1-2; D possibly corresponds to TRBD1 (5 bases). The CDR3 loop spans 15 amino acids. The germline V gene encodes CDR1 SGHRS and CDR2 YFSETQ. V lost 3 bases to trimming and J lost 5 bases, with 17 bases between them. The DNA for the CDR3 is TGCGCCAGCAGCTCGGATCCCGGGACCGCATATGGCTACACCTTC. Translation: CASSSDPGTAYGYTF.

The chain carries TRBV28 and TRBJ2-2; either TRBD1 or TRBD2 may fit D (5 bases each). Germline V gene data show CDR1 as MDHEN and CDR2 as SYDVKM. V gave up 1 base and J gave up 0 bases, with 9 bases separating them. The CDR3 contains 16 residues. CDR3 region: CASSLSGRTNTGELFF. The CDR3 region has the DNA TGTGCCAGCAGTTTATCGGGGCGGACGAACACCGGGGAGCTGTTTTTT.

The V gene is TRBV29-1, the J gene TRBJ2-2; 8 nucleotides agree with TRBD2. Trimming removed 6 bases from V and 5 bases from J; junction bases left unmatched: 8. The CDR3 spans 14 residues. Germline CDR1 is SQVTM and CDR2 is ANQGSEA. The chain's CDR3 is CSVRAGVGTGELFF. The CDR3 DNA follows: TGCAGCGTGCGAGCGGGAGTAGGGACCGGGGAGCTGTTTTTT.

The chain has TRBV27 and TRBJ1-6; 9 positions agree with TRBD1. CDR1 MNHEY and CDR2 SMNVEV come from the germline V gene (reference sequence). The CDR3 has 15 amino acids. The J segment lost 6 bases and the V segment lost 2 bases, leaving 2 bases of the junction unmatched. The CDR3 sequence is CASSLETGGNSPLHF. The CDR3 region has the DNA TGTGCCAGCAGTTTAGAGACAGGGGGTAATTCACCCCTCCACTTT.

The table lists this clone with a few counts. The chain links TRBV7-9 to TRBJ2-1, with TRBD2 identical over 14 bases. CDR1 is SEHNR and CDR2 is FQNEAQ in the germline V gene (reference sequence). The CDR3 covers 16 residues. With V trimmed by 3 bases and J by 5 bases, 3 bases remained unmatched. CDR3: CASSFWGLAGDNEQFF. In DNA form, the CDR3 reads TGTGCCAGCAGCTTTTGGGGACTAGCGGGAGACAATGAGCAGTTCTTC.

As DNA, the CDR3 is TGTGCCAGCAGTGACGGAGCGGGCCTAAACTCCTACGAGCAGTACTTC. As protein: CASSDGAGLNSYEQYF. The gene calls are TRBV2 and TRBJ2-5; D might be TRBD2 (6 bases). TRBJ2-7 matches the DNA end more closely, so the J call is doubtful. From germline, CDR1 is SNHLY and CDR2 FYNNEI. The CDR3 extends over 16 amino acids.

The table lists this clone with a few counts. V and J are TRBV27 and TRBJ1-2, with unresolved D. Deletions cut 0 bases from V and 4 bases from J, with 9 bases between. The CDR3 covers 14 residues. The germline V gene has CDR1 MNHEY and CDR2 SMNVEV (reference sequence). The CDR3 is CASSLSRALYGYTF. The CDR3 region has the DNA TGTGCCAGCAGTTTATCGAGGGCTCTCTATGGCTACACCTTC.

In its sample, this clone is large. The chain joins TRBV9 to TRBJ2-1, with no clear D. There are 13 residues in the CDR3. Trimming shortened V by 3 bases and J by 0 bases, and 4 bases separated the two germline ends. Per germline, CDR1 SGDLS and CDR2 YYNGEE. CDR3: CASSESSYNEQFF. DNA of the CDR3: TGTGCCAGCAGCGAGAGCTCCTACAATGAGCAGTTCTTC.

V usage is TRBV5-1 and J usage is TRBJ1-4; 12 bases match TRBD1. CDR1 SGHRS and CDR2 YFSETQ come from the germline V gene. The CDR3 sequence is 17 residues long. J lost 6 bases, V lost 0 bases, and 6 bases had no gene match. CDR3 region: CASSLGGQGAMDEKLFF. In DNA form, the CDR3 reads TGCGCCAGCAGCTTGGGGGGACAGGGGGCTATGGATGAAAAACTGTTTTTT. The full variable domain, rest sourced from reference TRBV5-1 and TRBJ1-4, is KAGVTQTPRYLIKTRGQQVTLSCSPISGHRSVSWYQQTPGQGLQFLFEYFSETQRNKGNFPGRFSGRQFSNSRSEMNVSTLELGDSALYLCASSLGGQGAMDEKLFFGSGTQLSVL.

A few counts support this clone. The gene calls are TRBV7-2 and TRBJ1-2, with D uncertain. The CDR3 runs 15 residues. Germline CDR1 is SGHTA and CDR2 is FQGNSA. With 1 base removed from V and 4 bases from J, the gap between germline ends came to 13 bases. CDR3 coding DNA: TGTGCCAGCAGCTTAGTAGTTGGCAGCCGCTATGGCTACACCTTC. This translates into CASSLVVGSRYGYTF. Filled out from reference TRBV7-2 and TRBJ1-2, the complete variable domain reads GAGVSQSPSNKVTEKGKDVELRCDPISGHTALYWYRQSLGQGLEFLIYFQGNSAPDKSGLPSDRFSAERTGGSVSTLTIQRTQQEDSAVYLCASSLVVGSRYGYTFGSGTRLTVV.

The chain employs TRBV4-2 and TRBJ2-5; the D gene is possibly TRBD2 (5 bases). From germline, CDR1 is LGHNA and CDR2 YNFKEQ. This CDR3 is built from 17 residues. The germline V and J ends were trimmed by 2 bases and 2 bases, with 18 bases remaining between them. The CDR3, as DNA: TGTGCCAGCAGCCAATCTGGACTCTCCAGACCTCAAGAGACCCAGTACTTC. Residues: CASSQSGLSRPQETQYF.

The rearrangement joins TRBV11-2 to TRBJ2-1, with 9 nucleotides matching TRBD2. Germline V gene sequence: CDR1 SGHAT, CDR2 FQNNGV. The junction had 9 bases not matched to a gene; V was cut back by 3 bases and J by 9 bases. The CDR3 loop spans 15 amino acids. CDR3 residues: CASSLREGRVGEQFF. The CDR3 coding sequence is TGTGCCAGCAGCTTGCGGGAGGGCCGAGTAGGTGAGCAGTTCTTC.

The chain carries TRBV25-1 and TRBJ2-2, with D maybe TRBD2 (5 bases). Germline V gene sequence: CDR1 MGHDK, CDR2 SYGVNS. This CDR3 has 15 amino acids. V lost 3 bases, J lost 6 bases, and 14 bases lay in between. The DNA for the CDR3 is TGTGCCAGCAGTGACGCCCCGGTGCGGGCCGGGGAGCTGTTTTTT. It codes for CASSDAPVRAGELFF.

V is TRBV7-2 and J is TRBJ1-5; D gene ambiguous. The CDR3 consists of 14 residues. Germline V gene sequence: CDR1 SGHTA, CDR2 FQGNSA. The ends were cut back, 5 bases at V and 0 bases at J, with 8 bases in the middle. The CDR3 loop reads CASSEYDSNQPQHF. CDR3 nucleotide sequence: TGTGCCAGCAGCGAGTATGATAGCAATCAGCCCCAGCATTTT. Drawing the rest from reference TRBV7-2 and TRBJ1-5, the complete variable domain is GAGVSQSPSNKVTEKGKDVELRCDPISGHTALYWYRQSLGQGLEFLIYFQGNSAPDKSGLPSDRFSAERTGGSVSTLTIQRTQQEDSAVYLCASSEYDSNQPQHFGDGTRLSIL.